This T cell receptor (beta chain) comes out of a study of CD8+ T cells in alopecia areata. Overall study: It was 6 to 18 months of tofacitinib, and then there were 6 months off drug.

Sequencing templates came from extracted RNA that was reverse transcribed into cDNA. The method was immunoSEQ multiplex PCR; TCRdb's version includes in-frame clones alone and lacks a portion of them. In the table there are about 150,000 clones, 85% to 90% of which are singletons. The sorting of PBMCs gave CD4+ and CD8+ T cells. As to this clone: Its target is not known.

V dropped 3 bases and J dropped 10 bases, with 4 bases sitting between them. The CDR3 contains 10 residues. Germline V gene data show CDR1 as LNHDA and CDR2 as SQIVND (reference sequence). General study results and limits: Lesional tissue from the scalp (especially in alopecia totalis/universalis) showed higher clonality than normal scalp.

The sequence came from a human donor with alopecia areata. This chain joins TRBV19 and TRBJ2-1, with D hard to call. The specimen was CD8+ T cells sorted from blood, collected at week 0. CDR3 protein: CASSMGEQFF. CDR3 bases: TGTGCCAGTAGTATGGGAGAGCAGTTCTTC.